The 18 T cell receptor beta chains given below trace back to one sample, sequenced in a study of blood T cell repertoires in COVID-19. Produced via immunoSEQ multiplex PCR; TCRdb's table is partial and in-frame only. The profile shows some 87,000 clones, roughly 80% of them singletons. The sequenced sample was peripheral blood. Source of these receptors: a woman between 65 and 79 years old with active or convalescent COVID-19.

The J gene is TRBJ1-2, the V gene TRBV20-1; no firm D call. V was pared by 2 bases and J by 4 bases, with 5 bases between. The length of the CDR3 is 11 residues. Germline lookup yields CDR1 DFQATT and CDR2 SNEGSKA (reference sequence). This chain's CDR3 is CSARQSYGYTF. The DNA of the CDR3 is TGCAGTGCTAGACAGTCCTATGGCTACACCTTC.

The rearrangement joins TRBV6-5 to TRBJ2-3; 8 bases map to TRBD2. Germline values: CDR1 MNHEY, CDR2 SVGAGI. There are 14 residues in the CDR3. V lost 5 bases, J lost 5 bases, and 6 bases stayed unmatched. The CDR3 DNA is TGTGCCAGCAGTAAACAGCGGGGGAGAGATACGCAGTATTTT. Encoded protein: CASSKQRGRDTQYF.

The chain is built from TRBV28 and TRBJ2-1, with TRBD1 matching 7 bases. CDR3 length: 14 amino acids. Germline V gives CDR1 MDHEN, CDR2 SYDVKM. Germline trimming cut 5 bases from V and 0 bases from J; bases unmatched to any gene: 1. CDR3 in DNA: TGTGCCAGCAGTGCAGGGGGCTCCTACAATGAGCAGTTCTTC. It specifies CASSAGGSYNEQFF.

V and J are TRBV9 and TRBJ2-3, with D perhaps matching TRBD2 (5 bases). Germline assignment: CDR1 SGDLS and CDR2 YYNGEE. The V gene lost 2 bases and the J gene lost 2 bases, with 24 bases spanning the gap. CDR3 length equals 19 residues. The CDR3: CASSVGFSGRRSATDTQYF. CDR3 nucleotide sequence: TGTGCCAGCAGCGTCGGTTTCTCGGGTCGGAGGAGCGCCACAGATACGCAGTATTTT.

The genes are TRBV19 and TRBJ1-1; D is possibly TRBD1 (5 bases). The CDR3 spans 13 residues. V lost 8 bases and J 1 base, leaving 11 bases between the germline ends. Germline V gives CDR1 LNHDA, CDR2 SQIVND (reference sequence). CDR3 in amino acids: CASHKQANTEAFF. The CDR3 nucleotides read TGTGCCAGTCACAAACAGGCGAACACTGAAGCTTTCTTT.

The rearrangement links TRBV6-5 to TRBJ2-3; 7 bases are shared with TRBD1. This CDR3 has 13 amino acids. The V segment lost 6 bases and the J segment 2 bases; nucleotides outside the gene matches: 2. Germline V gene sequence: CDR1 MNHEY, CDR2 SVGAGI. CDR3 nucleotides: TGTGCCAGCAGCAGGGGGTTCACAGATACGCAGTATTTT. Translating it yields CASSRGFTDTQYF.

The chain joins TRBV14 to TRBJ1-2; perhaps TRBD1 as D (5 bases). V lost 8 bases, J lost 0 bases, and 16 bases lay in between. The germline CDR1 and CDR2 sequences are SGHDN and FVKESK. CDR3 length: 15 residues. For the CDR3, the DNA is TGTGCCAGCCGCAAGCACGGGGGGACTAACTATGGCTACACCTTC. It yields the protein CASRKHGGTNYGYTF.

The sample holds a few counts of this clone. The rearrangement links TRBV3-1 (or the pseudogene TRBV3-2) to TRBJ1-6; D is ambiguous. Germline CDR1 is LGHDT and CDR2 is YNNKEL (reference sequence). The CDR3 has 15 residues. Trimming removed 4 bases from V and 0 bases from J, with 7 bases in between. The CDR3 loop is CASSPGSSYNSPLHF. DNA of the CDR3: TGTGCCAGCAGCCCTGGCAGCTCCTATAATTCACCCCTCCACTTT.

The chain employs TRBV6-1 and TRBJ1-5; D is possibly TRBD1 (5 bases). The CDR3 loop spans 14 amino acids. V lost 2 bases, J lost 3 bases, and 8 bases lay in between. The germline CDR1 and CDR2 sequences are MNHNS and SASEGT. CDR3 amino acids: CASSETTDNQPQHF. In nucleotides, the CDR3 is TGTGCCAGCAGTGAAACGACAGACAATCAGCCCCAGCATTTT.

V is TRBV7-2 and J is TRBJ1-1, with TRBD1 matching over 11 bases. CDR1 and CDR2 (germline): SGHTA, FQGNSA. The CDR3 spans 14 residues. V shed 6 bases and J 6 bases; nucleotides not matched to a gene: 6. CDR3 coding DNA: TGTGCCAGCAGTGGACAGGGGGCTGGATCTGAAGCTTTCTTT. It encodes CASSGQGAGSEAFF.

This sequence joins TRBV7-9 and TRBJ1-4; D is uncertain. Deletions cut 5 bases from V and 0 bases from J, with 7 bases between. CDR3 size: 14 residues. The V gene's germline CDR1 is SEHNR and CDR2 FQNEAQ (reference sequence). CDR3 nucleotide sequence: TGTGCCAGCAGCCCCCTATCAACTAATGAAAAACTGTTTTTT. It is translated as CASSPLSTNEKLFF.

This chain connects TRBV5-1 to TRBJ1-2; D is possibly TRBD1 (6 bases). Germline assignment: CDR1 SGHRS and CDR2 YFSETQ. Trimming cost V 4 bases and J 3 bases, with 13 bases left between them. The CDR3 length is 14 residues. CDR3 sequence: CASSNSQGYYGYTF. CDR3 sequence (DNA): TGCGCCAGCAGCAATTCACAGGGCTACTATGGCTACACCTTC.

This chain links TRBV7-2 with TRBJ1-1; 7 bases match TRBD1. The germline CDR1 and CDR2 sequences are SGHTA and FQGNSA. There are 15 residues in the CDR3. V was clipped by 5 bases and J by 4 bases; unmatched bases: 10. The CDR3 sequence: CASSKQTGEATEAFF. The CDR3, as DNA: TGTGCCAGCAGCAAGCAAACAGGGGAGGCCACTGAAGCTTTCTTT.

The V call is TRBV4-1, the J call TRBJ1-4; D is ambiguous. This CDR3 has 16 residues. In germline, CDR1 is MGHRA, CDR2 YSYEKL. The ends were cut back, 2 bases at V and 1 base at J, with 11 bases in the middle. DNA for the CDR3: TGCGCCAGCAGCCAACGGTTACCGGGAACTAATGAAAAACTGTTTTTT. It specifies CASSQRLPGTNEKLFF.

The CDR3 here is CASSLGTAYNEQFF. CDR3 bases: TGTGCCAGCAGCCTGGGGACAGCCTACAATGAGCAGTTCTTC. This rearrangement joins TRBV5-5 to TRBJ2-1, with TRBD1 matching over 7 bases. Unmatched junction bases numbered 3, after V lost 4 bases and J lost 2 bases. CDR3 length: 14 amino acids. Germline V lookup: CDR1 SGHKS, CDR2 YYEKEE (reference sequence). The full variable domain, with the rest looked up from reference TRBV5-5 and TRBJ2-1, is DAGVTQSPTHLIKTRGQQVTLRCSPISGHKSVSWYQQVLGQGPQFIFQYYEKEERGRGNFPDRFSARQFPNYSSELNVNALLLGDSALYLCASSLGTAYNEQFFGPGTRLTVL.

The chain combines TRBV20-1 with TRBJ2-4; TRBD1 matches 7 bases. This CDR3 contains 11 residues. Germline V gene sequence: CDR1 DFQATT, CDR2 SNEGSKA (reference sequence). The CDR3 is CRAGTENIQYF. The DNA for the CDR3 is TGCAGGGCCGGGACAGAGAACATTCAGTACTTC.

In its sample, this clone was seen once. The chain is built from TRBV6-5 and TRBJ2-2, with D unclear. The length of the CDR3 is 12 residues. V was pared by 4 bases and J by 5 bases, with 5 bases between. Germline V gene data show CDR1 as MNHEY and CDR2 as SVGAGI. CDR3 nucleotides: TGTGCCAGCAGTTTACTAACCGGGGAGCTGTTTTTT. Amino acids: CASSLLTGELFF.

The chain joins TRBV19 to TRBJ2-1; D gene unclear. The V gene's germline CDR1 is LNHDA and CDR2 SQIVND (reference sequence). This CDR3 is built from 11 residues. Trimming shortened V by 9 bases and J by 0 bases, and 3 bases separated the two germline ends. Here the CDR3 DNA reads TGTGCCAGCCACTCCTACAATGAGCAGTTCTTC. The encoded protein is CASHSYNEQFF. The variable domain in full, completed from reference TRBV19 and TRBJ2-1, reads DGGITQSPKYLFRKEGQNVTLSCEQNLNHDAMYWYRQDPGQGLRLIYYSQIVNDFQKGDIAEGYSVSREKKESFPLTVTSAQKNPTAFYLCASHSYNEQFFGPGTRLTVL.